This is a list of T cell receptor beta chains from one sample in a study of metastatic and nonmetastatic thyroid tumors. MiXCR re-clonotyped the PCR reads for TCRdb. The table has about 38,000 clones, about 30% seen once. Source material: blood. The receptors shown here come from a male donor with papillary thyroid cancer or a benign thyroid nodule (not recorded which). Some clones in this sample may be carry-over from other donors' samples. The CDR3 runs from the conserved cysteine through the conserved F or W. Fields, in order: clone size, J gene, D gene, V gene, CDR3 protein, CDR3 DNA. A D gene is named only where the DNA matches it firmly. Rows give clone size only sometimes, using once, few, many, or a class for an expanded clone.

NA	TRBJ2-1	NA	TRBV7-6	CASSFPRGSYNEQFF	TGTGCCAGCAGCTTTCCCCGGGGATCCTACAATGAGCAGTTCTTC
once	TRBJ2-7	NA	TRBV7-8	CASSFYVSEGNEQYF	TGTGCCAGCAGCTTTTATGTTTCGGAAGGGAACGAGCAGTACTTC
many	TRBJ1-1	TRBD1	TRBV18	CASSRDSRRLTEAFF	TGTGCCAGCTCCCGGGACAGCCGGCGGTTGACTGAAGCTTTCTTT
many	TRBJ1-1	NA	TRBV5-1	CASSWGGMNTEAFF	TGCGCCAGCAGCTGGGGAGGCATGAACACTGAAGCTTTCTTT
few	TRBJ2-7	NA	TRBV28	CASSFGVETYEQYF	TGTGCCAGCAGTTTCGGTGTCGAAACCTACGAGCAGTACTTC
few	TRBJ1-2	NA	TRBV11-2	CASSLDLAGNYGYTF	TGTGCCAGCAGCTTAGATCTTGCAGGAAACTATGGCTACACCTTC
NA	TRBJ2-3	NA	TRBV2	CASSEIGPPVDTQYF	TGTGCCAGCAGTGAAATTGGGCCCCCGGTTGATACGCAGTATTTT
NA	TRBJ2-3	NA	TRBV20-1	CSARAGGRDTQYF	TGCAGTGCTAGGGCCGGGGGCCGGGATACGCAGTATTTT
NA	TRBJ2-2	NA	TRBV7-9	CASSETGYLFF	TGTGCCAGCAGCGAAACCGGGTATCTGTTTTTT
NA	TRBJ1-1	NA	TRBV5-1	CASSLGPPTRNTEAFF	TGCGCCAGCAGCTTGGGGCCCCCAACGAGGAACACTGAAGCTTTCTTT
few	TRBJ1-6	NA	TRBV9	CASSADGTPNNSPLHF	TGTGCCAGCAGCGCCGACGGGACGCCTAATAATTCACCCCTCCACTTT
NA	TRBJ2-1	NA	TRBV28	CASSYRDNEQFF	TGTGCCAGCAGTTACCGGGACAATGAGCAGTTCTTC
few	TRBJ2-5	TRBD2	TRBV5-1	CASSLAGLAGAQETQYF	TGCGCCAGCAGCTTGGCCGGACTAGCGGGAGCCCAAGAGACCCAGTACTTC
NA	TRBJ2-7	NA	TRBV20-1	CSARDRGEASEQYF	TGCAGTGCTAGAGATAGGGGGGAGGCAAGCGAGCAGTACTTC
NA	TRBJ1-1	NA	TRBV20-1	CSARTDTNTEAFF	TGCAGTGCGAGGACGGACACTAACACTGAAGCTTTCTTT
NA	TRBJ2-7	NA	TRBV20-1	CSARLSNEQYF	TGCAGTGCTAGACTGAGTAACGAGCAGTACTTC
NA	TRBJ2-7	TRBD2	TRBV12-5	CASGLSSSGRAEYF	TGTGCTAGTGGTTTGAGCTCTAGCGGGAGGGCCGAGTACTTC
NA	TRBJ2-7	NA	TRBV7-8	CASSSEGVAYEQYF	TGTGCCAGCAGCTCCGAGGGGGTAGCCTACGAGCAGTACTTC
NA	TRBJ2-5	NA	TRBV11-2	CASSLDRLATQYF	TGTGCCAGCAGCTTAGATCGGCTAGCGACCCAGTACTTC
many	TRBJ2-2	NA	TRBV19	CASRVGLNTGELFF	TGTGCCAGTAGAGTAGGGCTGAACACCGGGGAGCTGTTTTTT
NA	TRBJ2-5	NA	TRBV28	CVIRSGLHLLTLQETQYF	TGTGTCATCAGGTCCGGACTACATCTGCTCACACTACAAGAGACCCAGTACTTC
few	TRBJ1-2	NA	TRBV14	CASSPGGGYGYTF	TGTGCCAGCAGCCCGGGGGGGGGCTATGGCTACACCTTC
many	TRBJ2-3	NA	TRBV19	CASRVQGSGADTQYF	TGTGCCAGTAGGGTTCAGGGGAGTGGGGCAGATACGCAGTATTTT
NA	TRBJ2-2	NA	TRBV6-5	CAISYTLTTNSGELFF	TGTGCCATCAGTTACACACTAACTACGAATTCCGGGGAGCTGTTTTTT
medium-sized	TRBJ1-6	NA	TRBV27	CASTRDSPLHF	TGTGCCAGCACGAGGGATTCACCCCTCCACTTT
NA	TRBJ2-7	NA	TRBV20-1	CSAADREVYEQYF	TGCAGTGCCGCCGACAGGGAGGTCTACGAGCAGTACTTC
many	TRBJ1-5	NA	TRBV20-1	CSVGWGAGNQPQHF	TGCAGTGTGGGATGGGGGGCGGGTAATCAGCCCCAGCATTTT
NA	TRBJ2-2	NA	TRBV30	CARRGAGVYTGELFF	TGTGCCCGGAGGGGGGCGGGAGTGTACACCGGGGAGCTGTTTTTT
many	TRBJ2-5	NA	TRBV7-9	CASSLVAGSQETQYF	TGTGCCAGCAGCTTAGTCGCGGGAAGCCAAGAGACCCAGTACTTC
many	TRBJ2-7	TRBD1	TRBV2	CASKASAGQGIREQYF	TGTGCCAGCAAGGCCTCCGCGGGACAGGGGATCCGCGAGCAGTACTTC
once	TRBJ1-6	NA	TRBV12-5	CASGLVSGTYTRLSSYNSPLHF	TGTGCTAGTGGTTTGGTATCCGGGACGTACACGAGGCTAAGCTCCTATAATTCACCCCTCCACTTT
many	TRBJ2-7	NA	TRBV28	CASRQASYEQYF	TGTGCCAGCCGACAGGCTTCCTACGAGCAGTACTTC
NA	TRBJ2-7	TRBD2	TRBV11-2	CASSIAGSGEQYF	TGTGCCAGCTCCATAGCGGGATCAGGGGAGCAGTACTTC
NA	TRBJ1-3	NA	TRBV20-1	CSARDRRAVSGNTIYF	TGCAGTGCTAGGGACAGAAGGGCCGTCTCTGGAAACACCATATATTTT
many	TRBJ2-7	TRBD2	TRBV15	CATSRAQGGMSSYEQYF	TGTGCCACCAGCAGAGCGCAGGGAGGGATGAGCTCCTACGAGCAGTACTTC
NA	TRBJ2-7	TRBD1	TRBV13	CASSLLQGRAYEQYF	TGTGCCAGCAGCCTACTACAGGGGCGGGCCTACGAGCAGTACTTC
NA	TRBJ2-7	TRBD1	TRBV6-1	CASSEESPGQPFYEQYF	TGTGCCAGCAGTGAAGAGTCCCCGGGACAGCCATTCTACGAGCAGTACTTC
many	TRBJ2-7	NA	TRBV19	CASSRQPGVHEQYF	TGTGCCAGTAGTAGACAGCCGGGGGTCCACGAGCAGTACTTC
NA	TRBJ2-2	NA	TRBV5-1	CASSDGRANTGELFF	TGCGCCAGCAGCGATGGACGTGCGAACACCGGGGAGCTGTTTTTT
NA	TRBJ2-7	TRBD2	TRBV6-1	CASKVEPSGVSYEQYF	TGTGCCAGCAAGGTTGAGCCTAGCGGAGTCTCCTACGAGCAGTACTTC
NA	TRBJ1-2	NA	TRBV20-1	CSARVTGTYGYTF	TGCAGTGCCAGGGTAACAGGGACCTATGGCTACACCTTC
few	TRBJ1-4	NA	TRBV29-1	CSVGTEPTNEKLFF	TGCAGCGTTGGGACTGAGCCAACTAATGAAAAACTGTTTTTT
medium-sized	TRBJ2-7	TRBD1	TRBV13	CASSLRDRGTYEQYF	TGTGCCAGCAGCCTACGGGACAGGGGAACCTACGAGCAGTACTTC
once	TRBJ2-1	NA	TRBV5-1	CASSFSRGSTPHNEQFF	TGCGCCAGCAGCTTCTCGAGGGGGTCCACCCCACACAATGAGCAGTTCTTC
NA	TRBJ1-1	TRBD1	TRBV7-3	CASSLDREDTEAFF	TGTGCCAGCAGCTTGGACAGGGAGGACACTGAAGCTTTCTTT
NA	TRBJ2-7	TRBD2	TRBV7-2	CASSSSGRIPLEQYF	TGTGCCAGCAGCTCAAGCGGGAGAATTCCACTCGAGCAGTACTTC
NA	TRBJ2-3	TRBD2	TRBV5-1	CASSLGLAGADTDTQYF	TGCGCCAGCAGCTTGGGGCTAGCGGGGGCTGACACAGATACGCAGTATTTT
NA	TRBJ2-3	TRBD2	TRBV6-4	CVSSSLAGGTDTRYF	TGTGTCAGCAGCTCACTAGCGGGAGGCACAGATACGCGGTATTTT
many	TRBJ2-7	TRBD2	TRBV10-3	CAISVALAGSYEQYF	TGTGCCATCAGTGTAGCACTAGCGGGATCCTACGAGCAGTACTTC
NA	TRBJ2-1	NA	TRBV3-1	CASSQGNFNEQFF	TGTGCCAGCAGCCAAGGCAATTTTAATGAGCAGTTCTTC
many	TRBJ2-4	NA	TRBV5-1	CASSLGSGGKAKNIQYF	TGCGCCAGCAGCTTGGGTTCTGGCGGGAAGGCCAAAAACATTCAGTACTTC
few	TRBJ1-2	NA	TRBV6-1	CASSEGQPNYCYTF	TGTGCCAGCAGTGAAGGTCAGCCAAATTATTGCTACACCTTC
many	TRBJ2-2	TRBD2	TRBV6-2/TRBV6-3	CASKGYRGDTGELFF	TGTGCCAGCAAAGGCTATCGGGGGGACACCGGGGAGCTGTTTTTT
few	TRBJ2-7	TRBD1	TRBV11-2	CASTLLRVSGTGHSYEQYF	TGTGCCAGCACCCTGTTACGGGTTTCCGGGACAGGCCATTCCTACGAGCAGTACTTC
many	TRBJ1-5	TRBD1	TRBV10-3	CAISPTTGDQPQHF	TGTGCCATCAGCCCCACGACAGGGGATCAGCCCCAGCATTTT